The T cell receptor beta chain described here comes from a study of T-cell memory formation after mild COVID-19. CDR1 and CDR2 (germline): SQVTM, ANQGSEA. V gave up 2 bases and J gave up 5 bases; unmatched junction bases: 4. CDR3 length: 14 amino acids. Via MiXCR, TCRdb re-called the 5' RACE reads, giving one row per CDR3 protein. The data hold some 88,000 distinct CDR3 sequences, with roughly 25% observed a single time. This clonotype occurred a few times. The clonotype was recovered from a man aged 18 to 29 who had mild COVID-19 (a few samples of this study predate the infection). Cell type and time point are not known. The chain carries TRBV29-1 and TRBJ2-3; 10 bases match TRBD2. Sequenced: PBMCs or a T cell subset sorted from them (not recorded which). The CDR3, as DNA: TGCAGCGTTGAACTAGCGGGGGCGGGAGATACGCAGTATTTT. Its protein is CSVELAGAGDTQYF.